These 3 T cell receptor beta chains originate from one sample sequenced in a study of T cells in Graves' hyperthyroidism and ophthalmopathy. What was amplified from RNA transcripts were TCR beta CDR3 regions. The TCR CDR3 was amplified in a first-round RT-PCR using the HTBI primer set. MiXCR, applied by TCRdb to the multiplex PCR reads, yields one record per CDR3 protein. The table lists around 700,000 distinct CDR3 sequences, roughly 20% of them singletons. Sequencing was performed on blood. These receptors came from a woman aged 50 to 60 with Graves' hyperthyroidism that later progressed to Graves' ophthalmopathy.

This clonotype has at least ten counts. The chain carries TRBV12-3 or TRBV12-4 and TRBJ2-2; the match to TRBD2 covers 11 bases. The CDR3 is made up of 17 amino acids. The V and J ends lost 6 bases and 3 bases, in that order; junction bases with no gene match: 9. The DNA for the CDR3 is TGTGCCAGCAGACACGCCACTAGCGGGGGATACACCGGGGAGCTGTTTTTT. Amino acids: CASRHATSGGYTGELFF.

This chain's CDR3 is CASSITTATGNTIYF. CDR3 nucleotide sequence: TGCGCCAGCAGCATTACGACAGCCACTGGAAACACCATATATTTT. J is TRBJ1-3 and V is TRBV5-1; a possible D gene is TRBD1 (5 bases). The CDR3 runs 15 residues. Germline CDR1 and CDR2: SGHRS and YFSETQ. V lost 4 bases and J lost 2, with 13 bases in between. Complete variable domain (other parts from reference TRBV5-1 and TRBJ1-3): KAGVTQTPRYLIKTRGQQVTLSCSPISGHRSVSWYQQTPGQGLQFLFEYFSETQRNKGNFPGRFSGRQFSNSRSEMNVSTLELGDSALYLCASSITTATGNTIYFGEGSWLTVV.

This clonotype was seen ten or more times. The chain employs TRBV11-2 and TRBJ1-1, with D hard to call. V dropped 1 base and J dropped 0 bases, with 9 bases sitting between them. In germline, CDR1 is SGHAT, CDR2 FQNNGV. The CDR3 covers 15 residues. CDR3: CASSLAGNMNTEAFF. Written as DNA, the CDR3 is TGTGCCAGCAGCTTAGCGGGGAACATGAACACTGAAGCTTTCTTT.